A selection of T cell receptor beta chains follows, all from one sample in a study of T cells after yellow fever vaccination. TCRdb redid the calling of the 5' RACE reads with MiXCR, one entry per CDR3 protein. The top ten clones hold about 0.73% of a sample with under 150,000 distinct CDR3 sequences, 7.7% of them seen once. The sample in question was CD4+ T cells sorted from PBMCs, obtained 5 days after the yellow fever booster vaccination. Receptors were obtained from a man aged 25 to 40 who received the YFV17D yellow fever vaccine. Each CDR3 is given with its conserved first and last residue. The D gene is left open where the match is weak. The size of a clone is reported for some rows only, either as once, few or many, or as a class for expanded clones.

size: many
J: TRBJ1-5
V: TRBV20-1
D: NA
CDR3: CSAIRGNQPQHF
DNA: TGCAGTGCTATCCGGGGCAATCAGCCCCAGCATTTT

size: many
J: TRBJ1-2
V: TRBV9
D: TRBD1
CDR3: CASSGGQGNYGYTF
DNA: TGTGCCAGCAGCGGGGGACAGGGCAACTATGGCTACACCTTC

size: many
J: TRBJ2-5
V: TRBV6-1
D: TRBD2
CDR3: CASSPGTSGSPGGETQYF
DNA: TGTGCCAGCAGTCCTGGGACTAGCGGGAGCCCCGGGGGAGAGACCCAGTACTTC

size: many
J: TRBJ1-2
V: TRBV29-1
D: NA
CDR3: CSVEGGPGNSRSGYTF
DNA: TGCAGCGTTGAAGGCGGTCCCGGGAACAGTCGGTCTGGCTACACCTTC

size: many
J: TRBJ1-4
V: TRBV5-1
D: NA
CDR3: CASSKDGGTTNEKLFF
DNA: TGCGCCAGCAGCAAGGATGGGGGGACAACTAATGAAAAACTGTTTTTT

size: many
J: TRBJ2-1
V: TRBV4-2
D: NA
CDR3: CASSQGSGTARLAEQFF
DNA: TGTGCCAGCAGCCAAGGGTCCGGGACGGCTAGGTTAGCTGAGCAGTTCTTC

size: many
J: TRBJ1-1
V: TRBV7-8
D: NA
CDR3: CASSLLTGNTPSGEAFF
DNA: TGTGCCAGCAGCTTATTGACCGGCAACACTCCTTCCGGTGAAGCTTTCTTT

size: many
J: TRBJ2-1
V: TRBV7-2
D: TRBD1
CDR3: CASSLVGQGVYNEQFF
DNA: TGTGCCAGCAGCTTAGTGGGACAGGGGGTCTACAATGAGCAGTTCTTC

size: many
J: TRBJ2-1
V: TRBV29-1
D: TRBD2
CDR3: CSVVPWEPLAGVGNEQFF
DNA: TGCAGCGTTGTTCCATGGGAGCCTCTAGCGGGAGTCGGCAATGAGCAGTTCTTC

size: many
J: TRBJ2-1
V: TRBV7-2
D: NA
CDR3: CASSPGWVNEQFF
DNA: TGTGCCAGCAGCCCAGGGTGGGTCAATGAGCAGTTCTTC

size: many
J: TRBJ2-7
V: TRBV27
D: NA
CDR3: CASSLKGVAPYEQYF
DNA: TGTGCCAGCAGTCTTAAGGGAGTCGCCCCCTACGAGCAGTACTTC

size: many
J: TRBJ2-7
V: TRBV20-1
D: NA
CDR3: CSARDGGYEQYF
DNA: TGCAGTGCTAGAGATGGGGGTTACGAGCAGTACTTC

size: NA
J: TRBJ1-2
V: TRBV12-3/TRBV12-4
D: NA
CDR3: CASTPRDWSHGYTF
DNA: TGTGCCAGCACACCCAGGGACTGGTCCCATGGCTACACCTTC

size: many
J: TRBJ2-1
V: TRBV15
D: NA
CDR3: CATSRKQGPNEQFF
DNA: TGTGCCACCAGCAGGAAACAGGGTCCCAATGAGCAGTTCTTC

size: many
J: TRBJ1-4
V: TRBV28
D: NA
CDR3: CASSSSGGTNEKLFF
DNA: TGTGCCAGCAGTTCGTCCGGGGGAACTAATGAAAAACTGTTTTTT

size: many
J: TRBJ1-2
V: TRBV10-3
D: NA
CDR3: CATFPASGVYGYTF
DNA: TGTGCCACGTTTCCAGCCTCGGGGGTTTATGGCTACACCTTC

size: many
J: TRBJ2-2
V: TRBV3-1
D: TRBD1
CDR3: CATGQGDTGELFF
DNA: TGTGCAACGGGACAGGGAGATACCGGGGAGCTGTTTTTT

size: many
J: TRBJ2-3
V: TRBV20-1
D: TRBD2
CDR3: CSARDLGRGTDTQYF
DNA: TGCAGTGCTAGAGATCTGGGGAGGGGCACAGATACGCAGTATTTT

size: few
J: TRBJ2-3
V: TRBV7-2
D: NA
CDR3: CASSWRDTQYF
DNA: TGTGCCAGCAGCTGGCGAGATACGCAGTATTTT

size: many
J: TRBJ1-6
V: TRBV7-9
D: NA
CDR3: CASSLGQNNSPLHF
DNA: TGTGCCAGCAGCTTAGGACAGAATAATTCACCCCTCCACTTT

size: few
J: TRBJ1-4
V: TRBV4-2
D: TRBD1
CDR3: CASSQGGQFNEKLFF
DNA: TGTGCCAGCAGCCAGGGGGGACAGTTTAATGAAAAACTGTTTTTT

size: many
J: TRBJ2-5
V: TRBV20-1
D: TRBD2
CDR3: CSARDRLAGRETQYF
DNA: TGCAGTGCTAGAGACCGACTAGCGGGACGAGAGACCCAGTACTTC

size: NA
J: TRBJ1-1
V: TRBV30
D: NA
CDR3: CAWSEDRYTKAFF
DNA: TGTGCCTGGAGCGAAGACAGATACACTAAAGCTTTCTTT

size: many
J: TRBJ2-4
V: TRBV11-2
D: NA
CDR3: CASSAQLRSTLAKNIQYF
DNA: TGTGCCAGCAGCGCACAGCTGCGGAGCACCTTAGCCAAAAACATTCAGTACTTC

size: many
J: TRBJ2-7
V: TRBV19
D: TRBD2
CDR3: CASTPYAGETYEQYF
DNA: TGTGCCAGTACCCCATATGCGGGAGAGACCTACGAGCAGTACTTC

size: NA
J: TRBJ2-3
V: TRBV28
D: NA
CDR3: CASTAGGTDTQYF
DNA: TGTGCCAGCACTGCAGGGGGGACAGATACGCAGTATTTT

size: few
J: TRBJ2-7
V: TRBV18
D: TRBD2
CDR3: CASSPRAGASYEQYF
DNA: TGTGCCAGCTCACCTCGGGCGGGAGCTTCCTACGAGCAGTACTTC

size: many
J: TRBJ2-7
V: TRBV5-5
D: TRBD1
CDR3: CASSLAGTGLYEQYF
DNA: TGTGCCAGCAGCTTGGCCGGGACAGGGTTGTACGAGCAGTACTTC

size: many
J: TRBJ2-5
V: TRBV5-1
D: TRBD2
CDR3: CASSSSISPGLVQETQYF
DNA: TGCGCCAGCAGCTCCTCCATTTCCCCGGGACTAGTTCAAGAGACCCAGTACTTC

size: many
J: TRBJ2-3
V: TRBV7-8
D: NA
CDR3: CASSFARFTDTQYF
DNA: TGTGCCAGCAGCTTCGCGAGATTCACAGATACGCAGTATTTT

size: few
J: TRBJ1-5
V: TRBV9
D: NA
CDR3: CASSVYADNNQPQHF
DNA: TGTGCCAGCAGCGTATATGCGGACAACAATCAGCCCCAGCATTTT

size: many
J: TRBJ2-1
V: TRBV7-2
D: NA
CDR3: CASSLAVEQFF
DNA: TGTGCCAGCAGCTTAGCGGTTGAGCAGTTCTTC

size: few
J: TRBJ1-4
V: TRBV7-9
D: TRBD1
CDR3: CASRKTGTGNEKLFF
DNA: TGTGCCAGCAGGAAAACCGGGACAGGAAATGAAAAACTGTTTTTT

size: many
J: TRBJ1-6
V: TRBV7-9
D: NA
CDR3: CASSLGGMDSPLHF
DNA: TGTGCCAGCAGCTTGGGGGGAATGGATTCACCCCTCCACTTT

size: many
J: TRBJ1-1
V: TRBV7-2
D: NA
CDR3: CASSFEQNTEAFF
DNA: TGTGCCAGCAGCTTTGAGCAGAACACTGAAGCTTTCTTT

size: many
J: TRBJ1-1
V: TRBV2
D: NA
CDR3: CASSDTAMNTEAFF
DNA: TGTGCCAGCAGTGATACGGCGATGAACACTGAAGCTTTCTTT

size: many
J: TRBJ2-2
V: TRBV30
D: NA
CDR3: CAWSEGGVAGELFF
DNA: TGTGCCTGGAGTGAGGGCGGGGTTGCCGGGGAGCTGTTTTTT

size: many
J: TRBJ2-5
V: TRBV5-1
D: NA
CDR3: CASSLFNRQETQYF
DNA: TGCGCCAGCAGCTTGTTCAACAGGCAAGAGACCCAGTACTTC

size: many
J: TRBJ1-3
V: TRBV18
D: NA
CDR3: CASSPPGSLGFGNTIYF
DNA: TGTGCCAGCTCACCACCCGGCTCGTTGGGTTTTGGAAACACCATATATTTT

size: many
J: TRBJ2-7
V: TRBV28
D: NA
CDR3: CASSFTASDQGYEQYF
DNA: TGTGCCAGCAGTTTTACGGCCTCAGATCAAGGATACGAGCAGTACTTC

size: many
J: TRBJ2-5
V: TRBV12-3/TRBV12-4
D: NA
CDR3: CASSLGQARETQYF
DNA: TGTGCCAGCAGTTTAGGGCAGGCGAGGGAGACCCAGTACTTC

size: many
J: TRBJ2-7
V: TRBV10-3
D: NA
CDR3: CAILAANSYEQYF
DNA: TGTGCCATCCTCGCGGCAAACTCCTACGAGCAGTACTTC

size: many
J: TRBJ2-7
V: TRBV5-1
D: NA
CDR3: CASSPHILEGASFEQYF
DNA: TGCGCCAGCAGTCCACACATTTTGGAAGGGGCAAGTTTTGAGCAGTACTTC

size: NA
J: TRBJ1-5
V: TRBV18
D: TRBD1
CDR3: CASSPGRQGTNQPQHF
DNA: TGTGCCAGCTCACCAGGGAGACAGGGGACGAATCAGCCCCAGCATTTT

size: few
J: TRBJ2-2
V: TRBV5-4
D: TRBD2
CDR3: CASSLGSSGRAGTGELFF
DNA: TGTGCCAGCAGCTTAGGTTCTAGCGGGAGGGCAGGTACCGGGGAGCTGTTTTTT